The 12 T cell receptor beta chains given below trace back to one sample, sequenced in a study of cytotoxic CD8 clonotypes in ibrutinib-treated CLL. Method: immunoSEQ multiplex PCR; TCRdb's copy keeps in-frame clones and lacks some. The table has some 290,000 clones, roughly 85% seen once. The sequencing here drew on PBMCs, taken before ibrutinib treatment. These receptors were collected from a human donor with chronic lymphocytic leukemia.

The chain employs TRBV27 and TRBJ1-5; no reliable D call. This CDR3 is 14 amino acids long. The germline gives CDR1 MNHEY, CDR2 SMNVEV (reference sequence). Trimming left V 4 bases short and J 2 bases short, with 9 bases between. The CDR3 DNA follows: TGTGCCAGCAGTTCGGGTTTTCGCAATCAGCCCCAGCATTTT. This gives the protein CASSSGFRNQPQHF.

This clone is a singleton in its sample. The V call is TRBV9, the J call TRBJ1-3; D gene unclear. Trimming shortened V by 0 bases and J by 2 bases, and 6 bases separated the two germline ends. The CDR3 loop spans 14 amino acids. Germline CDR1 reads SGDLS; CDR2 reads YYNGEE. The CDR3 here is CASSVGRAGNTIYF. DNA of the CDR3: TGTGCCAGCAGCGTAGGGAGGGCTGGAAACACCATATATTTT.

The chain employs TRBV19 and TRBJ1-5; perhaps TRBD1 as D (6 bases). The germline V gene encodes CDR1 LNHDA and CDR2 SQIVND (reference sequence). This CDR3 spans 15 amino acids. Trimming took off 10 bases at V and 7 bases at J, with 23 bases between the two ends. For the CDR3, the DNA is TGTGCCACTTCTTTAACCGGGACAACTTTGCAGCCCCAGCATTTT. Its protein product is CATSLTGTTLQPQHF. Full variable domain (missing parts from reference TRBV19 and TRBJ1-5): DGGITQSPKYLFRKEGQNVTLSCEQNLNHDAMYWYRQDPGQGLRLIYYSQIVNDFQKGDIAEGYSVSREKKESFPLTVTSAQKNPTAFYLCATSLTGTTLQPQHFGDGTRLSIL.

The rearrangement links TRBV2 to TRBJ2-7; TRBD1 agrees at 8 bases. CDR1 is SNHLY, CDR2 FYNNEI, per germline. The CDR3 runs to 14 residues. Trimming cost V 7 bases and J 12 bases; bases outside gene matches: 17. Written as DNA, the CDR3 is TGTGCCAGCATGATCGGACAGGGTGGGATTTTGGCGTACTTC. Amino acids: CASMIGQGGILAYF.

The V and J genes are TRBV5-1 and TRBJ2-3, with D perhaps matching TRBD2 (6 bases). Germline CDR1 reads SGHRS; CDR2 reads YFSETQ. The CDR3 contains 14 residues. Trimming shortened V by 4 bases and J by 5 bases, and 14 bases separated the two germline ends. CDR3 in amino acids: CASSPGTQLDTQYF. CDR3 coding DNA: TGCGCCAGCAGCCCCGGGACTCAACTAGATACGCAGTATTTT.

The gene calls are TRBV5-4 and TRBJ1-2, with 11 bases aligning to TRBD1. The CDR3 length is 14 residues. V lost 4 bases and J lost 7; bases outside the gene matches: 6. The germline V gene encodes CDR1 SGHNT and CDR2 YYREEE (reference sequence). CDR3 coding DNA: TGTGCCAGCAGCACCGGACAGGGGGCACCTGGCTACACCTTC. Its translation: CASSTGQGAPGYTF.

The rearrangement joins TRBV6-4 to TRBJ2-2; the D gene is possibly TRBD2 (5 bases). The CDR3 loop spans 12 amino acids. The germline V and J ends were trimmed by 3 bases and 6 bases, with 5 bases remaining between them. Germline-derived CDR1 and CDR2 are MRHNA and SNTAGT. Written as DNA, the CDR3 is TGTGCCAGCAGTGAGAGGGCCGGGGAGCTGTTTTTT. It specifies CASSERAGELFF.

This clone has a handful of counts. The CDR3 reads CACRQGRNEKLFF. CDR3 sequence (DNA): TGTGCCTGTAGACAGGGGCGAAATGAAAAACTGTTTTTT. J is TRBJ1-4 and V is TRBV30, with 8 bases aligning to TRBD1. This CDR3 region has 13 residues. V shed 6 bases, J shed 5 bases, and the junction held 5 bases outside the gene matches. Germline V gene lookup returns CDR1 GTSNPN and CDR2 SVGIG (reference sequence).

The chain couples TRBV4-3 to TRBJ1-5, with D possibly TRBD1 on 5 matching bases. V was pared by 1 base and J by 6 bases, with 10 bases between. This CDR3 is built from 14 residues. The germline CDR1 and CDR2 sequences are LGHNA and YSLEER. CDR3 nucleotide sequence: TGCGCCAGCAGCCAAGTACTAGGGGTTCAGCCCCAGCATTTT. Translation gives CASSQVLGVQPQHF.

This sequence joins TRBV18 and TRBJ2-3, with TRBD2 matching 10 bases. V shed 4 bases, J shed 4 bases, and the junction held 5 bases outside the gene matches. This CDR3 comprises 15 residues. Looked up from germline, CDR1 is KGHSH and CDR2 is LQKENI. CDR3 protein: CASSLAGGLADTQYF. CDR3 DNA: TGTGCCAGCTCACTAGCGGGAGGTCTCGCAGATACGCAGTATTTT.

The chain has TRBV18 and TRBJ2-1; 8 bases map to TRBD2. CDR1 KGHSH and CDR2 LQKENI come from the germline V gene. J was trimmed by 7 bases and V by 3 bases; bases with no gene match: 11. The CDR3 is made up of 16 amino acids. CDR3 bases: TGTGCCAGCTCACCCATAGTGGCGGGAGGTTGGAATGAGCAGTTCTTC. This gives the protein CASSPIVAGGWNEQFF.

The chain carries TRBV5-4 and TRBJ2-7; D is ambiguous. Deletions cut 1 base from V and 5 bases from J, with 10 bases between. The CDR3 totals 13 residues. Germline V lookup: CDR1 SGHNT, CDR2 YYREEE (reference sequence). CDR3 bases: TGTGCCAGCAGCTTGATTGGTTTCCACGAGCAGTACTTC. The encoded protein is CASSLIGFHEQYF.